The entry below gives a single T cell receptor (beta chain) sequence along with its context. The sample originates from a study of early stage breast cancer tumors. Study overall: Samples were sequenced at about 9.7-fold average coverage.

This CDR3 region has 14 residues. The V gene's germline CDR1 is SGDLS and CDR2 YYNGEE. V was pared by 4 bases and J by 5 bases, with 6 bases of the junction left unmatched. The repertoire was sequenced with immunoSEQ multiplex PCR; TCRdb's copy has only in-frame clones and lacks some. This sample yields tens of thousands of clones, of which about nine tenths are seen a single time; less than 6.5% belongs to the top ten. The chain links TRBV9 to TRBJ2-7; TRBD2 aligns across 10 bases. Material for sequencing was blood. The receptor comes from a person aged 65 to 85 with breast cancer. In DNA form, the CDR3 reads TGTGCCAGCAGCCGAGGGACTAGCGTCAACGAGCAGTACTTC. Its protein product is CASSRGTSVNEQYF.